This TCR beta chain was sequenced in a study of cytotoxic CD8 clonotypes in ibrutinib-treated CLL. Method: immunoSEQ multiplex PCR; TCRdb's copy keeps in-frame clones and lacks some. The sample comprises approximately 150,000 clones, roughly 77% of which are singletons, and about 27% rests with the top ten. The V gene end was trimmed by 0 bases and the J gene end by 8 bases; junction bases not matched to a gene: 4. This CDR3 comprises 14 residues. The germline CDR1 and CDR2 sequences are SGHTA and FQGNSA. The sample consisted of PBMCs, taken after 12 months of ibrutinib treatment. This sequence joins TRBV7-2 and TRBJ1-3; 7 nucleotides agree with TRBD1. This TCR was sampled from a human donor with chronic lymphocytic leukemia. The CDR3 DNA sequence: TGTGCCAGCAGCTTAGCGACTACAGGGGACACCATATATTTT. It codes for CASSLATTGDTIYF. The entire variable domain, with the rest obtained from reference TRBV7-2 and TRBJ1-3, is as follows: GAGVSQSPSNKVTEKGKDVELRCDPISGHTALYWYRQSLGQGLEFLIYFQGNSAPDKSGLPSDRFSAERTGGSVSTLTIQRTQQEDSAVYLCASSLATTGDTIYFGEGSWLTVV.